In this sample, the clone carrying this T cell receptor beta chain turned up a few times. The source of the sample is a study of cytotoxic CD8 clonotypes in ibrutinib-treated CLL. TCRdb's copy holds only in-frame clones and misses some; the assay was immunoSEQ multiplex PCR. The sample yields 25,000 to 35,000 clones, roughly 60% seen once. The clonotype comes from a human donor with chronic lymphocytic leukemia. The specimen comprised PBMCs, sampled before ibrutinib treatment.

The CDR3 here is CASSSTGEAYEQYF. CDR3 DNA: TGTGCCAGCAGCTCAACAGGGGAGGCCTACGAGCAGTACTTC. This sequence joins TRBV12-1 and TRBJ2-7; TRBD1 is taken as the D call from the table, unchecked against the DNA. TRBV12-1 is a known pseudogene. The CDR3 consists of 14 residues.